A single sample is the source of the 9 T cell receptor beta chains below, sequenced in a study of T cell changes during pregnancy in multiple sclerosis. TCRdb keeps only in-frame clones here, not all; method: immunoSEQ multiplex PCR. Of 75,000 to 95,000 clones in the sample, approximately 88% were seen once. Sequencing used peripheral blood, obtained in the first trimester of pregnancy. The receptors stem from a female donor in good health, enrolled as a control in a pregnancy study.

The V and J genes are TRBV27 and TRBJ2-1; 10 nucleotides match TRBD2. The CDR3 loop spans 16 amino acids. The J segment lost 4 bases and the V segment lost 2 bases, leaving 5 bases of the junction unmatched. Looked up from germline, CDR1 is MNHEY and CDR2 is SMNVEV (reference sequence). CDR3 sequence (DNA): TGTGCCAGCAGTTTAGAAGGGACTAGCGAGTACAATGAGCAGTTCTTC. It yields the protein CASSLEGTSEYNEQFF.

In its sample, this clone was seen once. The rearrangement joins TRBV7-2 to TRBJ2-5, with TRBD2 matching 7 bases. V dropped 5 bases and J dropped 5; count of bases not matched to a gene: 8. CDR1 is SGHTA, CDR2 FQGNSA, per germline. The CDR3 contains 14 residues. The DNA of the CDR3 is TGTGCCAGCAGCCGAGGCGGGAGAGGTGAGACCCAGTACTTC. It encodes CASSRGGRGETQYF.

The rearrangement links TRBV27 to TRBJ1-4, with TRBD1 matching 7 bases. The V gene end was trimmed by 5 bases and the J gene end by 6 bases; junction bases not matched to a gene: 6. CDR3 length equals 14 residues. Looked up from germline, CDR1 is MNHEY and CDR2 is SMNVEV (reference sequence). The CDR3 coding sequence is TGTGCCAGCAGTCACCGGGACAGAGATGAAAAACTGTTTTTT. Translated: CASSHRDRDEKLFF.

The CDR3 nucleotides are TGTGCCAGCAGCTTGGGACAGGTAAACAACATTCAGTACTTC. Translation gives CASSLGQVNNIQYF. V is TRBV7-4 and J is TRBJ2-4, with TRBD1 identical over 8 bases. Trimming cost V 3 bases and J 7 bases; bases outside gene matches: 5. This CDR3 comprises 14 residues. Germline-derived CDR1 and CDR2 are SGHVT and SQSDAQ.

The chain employs TRBV28 and TRBJ1-4, with a weak D call TRBD1 (6 bases). Germline CDR1 is MDHEN and CDR2 is SYDVKM. The CDR3 extends over 13 amino acids. V was trimmed by 3 bases and J by 11 bases, leaving 13 bases between them. CDR3 protein: CASSFRTETKLFF. The CDR3 coding sequence is TGTGCCAGCAGTTTTCGGACAGAAACCAAACTGTTTTTT. Based on the CDR3 plus reference TRBV28 and TRBJ1-4, the full variable domain is DVKVTQSSRYLVKRTGEKVFLECVQDMDHENMFWYRQDPGLGLRLIYFSYDVKMKEKGDIPEGYSVSREKKERFSLILESASTNQTSMYLCASSFRTETKLFFGSGTQLSVL.

This chain connects TRBV18 to TRBJ1-6, with TRBD1 as a possible D gene (6 bases). With 3 bases removed from V and 2 bases from J, the gap between germline ends came to 8 bases. This CDR3 spans 15 amino acids. Germline V CDR1 and CDR2: KGHSH, LQKENI. CDR3 DNA: TGTGCCAGCTCACCGCAGGGGACCTATAATTCACCCCTCCACTTT. Its translation is CASSPQGTYNSPLHF.

The gene calls are TRBV18 and TRBJ2-5, with a tentative D call TRBD2 (5 bases). V was cut by 4 bases and J by 1 base, with 13 bases left in between. Germline assignment: CDR1 KGHSH and CDR2 LQKENI. The CDR3 is 15 residues long. CDR3 sequence (DNA): TGTGCCAGCTCACTATCGAGGGCCGCCCAAGAGACCCAGTACTTC. Translating it yields CASSLSRAAQETQYF.

CDR3 loop: CAISESTGGTEAFF. The CDR3, as DNA: TGTGCCATCAGTGAGTCGACAGGGGGCACTGAAGCTTTCTTT. This chain uses TRBV10-3 with TRBJ1-1; 9 bases align to TRBD1. Germline loops: CDR1 ENHRY, CDR2 SYGVKD. V gave up 0 bases and J gave up 4 bases; unmatched junction bases: 0. The CDR3 totals 14 residues.

CDR3 region: CSVGMGQGMRPGELFF. DNA for the CDR3: TGCAGCGTTGGAATGGGACAGGGCATGCGGCCCGGGGAGCTGTTTTTT. The rearrangement joins TRBV29-1 to TRBJ2-2; 9 bases fit TRBD1. CDR3 length equals 16 residues. J was trimmed by 6 bases and V by 4 bases; bases with no gene match: 12. From germline, CDR1 is SQVTM and CDR2 ANQGSEA.